These T cell receptor beta chains were read from a single sample in a study of blood T cell repertoires in COVID-19. The repertoire was sequenced with immunoSEQ multiplex PCR; TCRdb's copy has only in-frame clones and lacks some. The sample carries some 50,000 clones, around 87% recorded once. Sample: peripheral blood. Receptor source: a human donor in a cohort sampled during active COVID-19. The CDR3 runs from the conserved cysteine through the conserved F or W. The D gene is left open where the match is weak. The size field is filled for only some rows; it gives once, few, many or a size class.

CDR3: CASSLDSGGDEQFF; DNA: TGCGCCAGCAGCTTGGACTCAGGGGGCGATGAGCAGTTCTTC; size: -; J: TRBJ2-1; D: TRBD1; V: TRBV5-1
CDR3: CASRTGGTETQYF; DNA: TGTGCCAGCAGGACAGGGGGCACGGAGACCCAGTACTTC; size: once; J: TRBJ2-5; D: TRBD1; V: TRBV12-3/TRBV12-4
CDR3: CASSPRDTYQETQYF; DNA: TGTGCCAGCTCACCTCGGGACACCTACCAAGAGACCCAGTACTTC; size: -; J: TRBJ2-5; D: -; V: TRBV18
CDR3: CASSHKLDQTSSYEQYF; DNA: TGTGCCAGCAGCCACAAACTGGACCAAACTAGCTCCTACGAGCAGTACTTC; size: -; J: TRBJ2-7; D: -; V: TRBV7-2
CDR3: CASSQVYQNNEKLFF; DNA: TGTGCCAGCAGCCAAGTGTACCAGAATAATGAAAAACTGTTTTTT; size: -; J: TRBJ1-4; D: -; V: TRBV3-1/TRBV3-2
CDR3: CASSPVVGRGFHEKLFF; DNA: TGTGCCAGCAGCCCCGTCGTTGGCAGGGGGTTTCATGAAAAACTGTTTTTT; size: -; J: TRBJ1-4; D: TRBD1; V: TRBV7-8
CDR3: CASSLTSGPASTDTQYF; DNA: TGTGCCAGCAGCTTAACTAGCGGGCCTGCTAGCACAGATACGCAGTATTTT; size: -; J: TRBJ2-3; D: TRBD2; V: TRBV11-2
CDR3: CASSSRDRESDTQYF; DNA: TGTGCCAGCAGCTCCCGGGACAGGGAGTCAGATACGCAGTATTTT; size: -; J: TRBJ2-3; D: TRBD1; V: TRBV6-2/TRBV6-3
CDR3: CASTTGTASNTIYF; DNA: TGTGCCAGCACCACCGGGACAGCTTCAAACACCATATATTTT; size: -; J: TRBJ1-3; D: TRBD1; V: TRBV6-5
CDR3: CASSQIGLADYTGELFF; DNA: TGTGCCAGCAGTCAAATAGGACTAGCGGACTATACCGGGGAGCTGTTTTTT; size: -; J: TRBJ2-2; D: TRBD2; V: TRBV3-1/TRBV3-2
CDR3: CATSGVRGNTDTQYF; DNA: TGTGCCACCAGTGGAGTGCGGGGTAACACAGATACGCAGTATTTT; size: -; J: TRBJ2-3; D: -; V: TRBV24-1
CDR3: CASSRQGANTEAFF; DNA: TGTGCCAGTAGTAGACAGGGGGCGAACACTGAAGCTTTCTTT; size: -; J: TRBJ1-1; D: TRBD1; V: TRBV19
CDR3: CATSDPTSGNVHEQFF; DNA: TGTGCCACCAGTGACCCGACTAGCGGGAACGTTCATGAGCAGTTCTTC; size: -; J: TRBJ2-1; D: TRBD2; V: TRBV24-1
CDR3: CASSEEGGVYF; DNA: TGTGCCAGCAGTGAAGAGGGAGGGGTGTACTTC; size: once; J: TRBJ2-7; D: TRBD2; V: TRBV2
CDR3: CASSRTGGKIETQYF; DNA: TGTGCCAGTAGTAGGACAGGGGGGAAGATAGAGACCCAGTACTTC; size: -; J: TRBJ2-5; D: TRBD1; V: TRBV19
CDR3: CASSSIVSDSSLAFYEQYF; DNA: TGTGCCAGCAGTTCGATCGTATCGGATAGTAGTCTAGCCTTCTACGAGCAGTACTTC; size: -; J: TRBJ2-7; D: -; V: TRBV28
CDR3: CASSPGTSGFQETQYF; DNA: TGTGCCAGCAGCCCTGGGACTAGCGGGTTCCAAGAGACCCAGTACTTC; size: -; J: TRBJ2-5; D: TRBD2; V: TRBV3-1/TRBV3-2
CDR3: CASSPLGVAGGETQYF; DNA: TGTGCCAGCAGCCCCCTGGGAGTAGCGGGAGGGGAGACCCAGTACTTC; size: once; J: TRBJ2-5; D: TRBD2; V: TRBV5-4
CDR3: CASSPGTRPSEKLFF; DNA: TGTGCCAGCAGCCCTGGGACACGACCCTCTGAAAAACTGTTTTTT; size: once; J: TRBJ1-4; D: -; V: TRBV3-1/TRBV3-2